This TCR beta chain was identified in a study of shared T cell receptors in the human thymus. Assay used: immunoSEQ multiplex PCR; TCRdb lists only in-frame clones, some missing. The sample has some 400,000 clones; 95% are singletons. Germline loops: CDR1 ENHRY, CDR2 SYGVKD. Trimming removed 3 bases at V and 0 bases at J, with 20 bases between. CDR3 length equals 19 residues. Sequencing was done on a sample of thymocytes. This TCR came from a human donor. V and J are TRBV10-3 and TRBJ1-4, with TRBD1 as a possible D gene (6 bases). The CDR3 nucleotides are TGTGCCATCAGTGAATATTCAGGGGTCACTTCCGCAACTAATGAAAAACTGTTTTTT. Residues: CAISEYSGVTSATNEKLFF.